A single sample gave rise to the 11 T cell receptor beta chains below, sequenced in a study of B cell selection in AIRE deficiency (dated by TCRdb to about 2019). The receptor library was made with the immunoSEQ multiplex PCR assay. TCRdb carries this immuneACCESS record with in-frame sequences only. Its versions omit some clonotypes, under half of them owing to an unresolved V gene in the studies checked, with the rest unexplained. For this sample the table gives tens of thousands of clones, of which approximately 94% were detected only once. Around 2% of the sample is in the top ten clones. Regulatory T cells were sorted as cells that were CD4+CD25hiCD127low/negative. Sequencing input: Tregs sorted from PBMCs. These receptors originate from a human donor with AIRE deficiency.

The V and J genes are TRBV6-6 and TRBJ1-4; 11 bases map to TRBD1. Germline CDR1 MNHNY, CDR2 SVGAGI (reference sequence). V lost 6 bases, J lost 7 bases, and 4 bases stayed unmatched. There are 14 residues in the CDR3. The CDR3 nucleotides are TGTGCCAGCAGGTCCGGGACAGGGGGTGAAAAACTGTTTTTT. Translated: CASRSGTGGEKLFF.

The rearrangement uses TRBV10-1 and TRBJ1-2; D call uncertain. With 0 bases removed from V and 7 bases from J, the gap between germline ends came to 9 bases. CDR1 and CDR2 from the germline V gene are WNHNN and SYGVQD (reference sequence). The CDR3 runs to 13 residues. CDR3 sequence: CASSESWGGGYTF. CDR3 bases: TGCGCCAGCAGTGAGTCTTGGGGAGGTGGCTACACCTTC.

This clone was seen only a few times. The chain recombines TRBV14 with TRBJ1-2; tentative D call: TRBD1 (6 bases). From germline, CDR1 is SGHDN and CDR2 FVKESK. The V and J ends lost 1 base and 5 bases respectively, with 8 bases between them. The CDR3 is made up of 13 amino acids. This chain's CDR3 is CASSQVGGYGYTF. CDR3 in DNA: TGTGCCAGCAGCCAAGTAGGGGGGTATGGCTACACCTTC.

The CDR3, as DNA: TGTGCCAGCACCCGGGGGCAAAACTACGAGCAGTACTTC. Protein product: CASTRGQNYEQYF. The chain links TRBV6-6 to TRBJ2-7; D possibly uses TRBD1 or TRBD2 (6 bases each). The CDR3 sequence is 13 residues long. Germline V gene sequence: CDR1 MNHNY, CDR2 SVGAGI (reference sequence). Trimming pared 7 bases from V and 3 bases from J, leaving 13 bases between.

There are a few counts of this clone. The chain employs TRBV27 and TRBJ1-2; D ambiguous. The CDR3 sequence is 15 residues long. The germline V and J ends were trimmed by 4 bases and 4 bases, with 16 bases remaining between them. The germline CDR1 and CDR2 sequences are MNHEY and SMNVEV (reference sequence). This CDR3 is CASSSSRSLRYGYTF. The CDR3 bases are TGTGCCAGCAGTTCCTCGCGGTCTCTACGCTATGGCTACACCTTC.

This chain uses TRBV27 with TRBJ2-1, with 13 bases identical to TRBD2. The CDR3 spans 15 residues. CDR1 and CDR2 from the germline V gene are MNHEY and SMNVEV (reference sequence). The trim removed 4 bases at V and 10 bases at J, leaving 7 bases unmatched. CDR3 residues: CASSSRTSGRLEQFF. The CDR3 bases are TGTGCCAGCAGTTCCAGGACTAGCGGGAGATTAGAGCAGTTCTTC.

This chain uses TRBV19 with TRBJ2-2; 10 bases line up with TRBD2. Germline CDR1 is LNHDA and CDR2 is SQIVND (reference sequence). With V trimmed by 5 bases and J by 1 base, 1 base remained unmatched. The CDR3 length is 15 residues. The CDR3 spells CASSGLAVNTGELFF. As DNA, the CDR3 is TGTGCCAGTAGTGGACTAGCGGTGAACACCGGGGAGCTGTTTTTT.

The rearrangement joins TRBV4-1 to TRBJ2-3; 7 nucleotides line up with TRBD2. The CDR3 is made up of 14 amino acids. Unmatched junction bases numbered 5, after V lost 3 bases and J lost 5 bases. CDR1 and CDR2 (germline): MGHRA, YSYEKL. The CDR3 loop reads CASSQASGGDTQYF. The CDR3 DNA is TGCGCCAGCAGCCAGGCTAGCGGCGGAGATACGCAGTATTTT.

The chain uses TRBV27 and TRBJ1-5, with unresolved D. The length of the CDR3 is 13 residues. V was cut by 3 bases and J by 11 bases, with 14 bases left in between. Germline loops: CDR1 MNHEY, CDR2 SMNVEV (reference sequence). CDR3 coding DNA: TGTGCCAGCAGTTTTACCGCCGGGTGGTCCCAGCATTTT. Amino acid sequence: CASSFTAGWSQHF.

The rearrangement joins TRBV4-2 to TRBJ2-3; 7 bases agree with TRBD2. With V trimmed by 0 bases and J by 2 bases, 5 bases remained unmatched. Germline CDR1 is LGHNA and CDR2 is YNFKEQ. The CDR3 has 16 residues. The CDR3 DNA sequence: TGTGCCAGCAGCCAAGAAACTAGCGCAACCACAGATACGCAGTATTTT. Translating it yields CASSQETSATTDTQYF.

The chain links TRBV7-3 to TRBJ2-1, with TRBD2 matching 9 bases. Germline trimming cut 2 bases from V and 8 bases from J; bases unmatched to any gene: 7. The CDR3 loop spans 15 amino acids. Germline loops: CDR1 SGHTA, CDR2 FQGTGA. CDR3 bases: TGTGCCAGCAGCTTAGTAGCGGGAGTATGGGATGAGCAGTTCTTC. Protein product: CASSLVAGVWDEQFF.